A single sample gave rise to the 27 T cell receptor beta chains below, sequenced in a study of beta chain features in type 1 diabetes. The study reverse transcribed the entire isolated RNA, so it sequenced expressed TCRB transcripts. This table comes from immunoSEQ multiplex PCR, and its TCRdb copy is limited to in-frame clones, with some not included. In the table there are around 58,000 clones, about 55% of which are singletons. The sequencing sample was made of Tregs from blood. Receptor source: a woman younger than 30 in good health.

V is TRBV23-1 and J is TRBJ1-1, with D perhaps matching TRBD1 (6 bases). TRBV23-1 is an ORF for which the function is uncertain. The CDR3 covers 19 residues. V shed 2 bases and J shed 1 base, with 23 bases lying between them. The CDR3 region is CASSQRLYGGPFKNTEAFF. The CDR3 DNA reads as TGCGCCAGCAGTCAAAGGCTTTACGGGGGGCCATTTAAGAACACTGAAGCTTTCTTT.

This clone was seen only once. Other DNA sequences from this sample encode an identical CDR3 as well. V is TRBV2 and J is TRBJ2-3; D not resolved. Between the trimmed V and J ends, which lost 6 bases and 6 bases, there was a span of 10 bases. Germline CDR1 is SNHLY and CDR2 is FYNNEI. This CDR3 region has 12 residues. This CDR3 reads CASSESEDTQYF. The CDR3 DNA reads TGTGCCAGCAGCGAAAGTGAGGATACGCAGTATTTT.

The chain employs TRBV7-9 and TRBJ1-4; D is perhaps TRBD1 (6 bases). The CDR3 loop spans 15 amino acids. Trimming shortened V by 5 bases and J by 4 bases, and 14 bases separated the two germline ends. Germline CDR1 and CDR2: SEHNR and FQNEAQ (reference sequence). The CDR3 spells CASSTPGQLNEKLFF. DNA of the CDR3: TGTGCCAGCAGCACACCGGGACAACTTAATGAAAAACTGTTTTTT.

Only one count was recorded for this clone. The rearrangement links TRBV5-4 to TRBJ2-7, with D perhaps TRBD1 (5 bases). Germline CDR1 and CDR2: SGHNT and YYREEE (reference sequence). CDR3 size: 13 residues. Deletions cut 2 bases from V and 5 bases from J, with 11 bases between. In DNA, the CDR3 is TGTGCCAGCAGCTTATGGGGCGGCGACGAGCAGTACTTC. Translation gives CASSLWGGDEQYF.

The J gene is TRBJ2-3, the V gene TRBV21-1; the DNA was not compared with TRBD1, the D call given in the table. TRBV21-1 has pseudogene status. The CDR3 length is 16 residues. In DNA, the CDR3 is TGTGCCAGCAGCACTTTCACAGCACGGTGGGCAGATACGCAGTATTTT. This sequence encodes CASSTFTARWADTQYF.

This chain uses TRBV29-1 with TRBJ1-2; no firm D call. The CDR3 is 17 amino acids. The germline V gene encodes CDR1 SQVTM and CDR2 ANQGSEA. V was shortened by 4 bases and J by 3 bases, with 24 bases between the two germline ends. The CDR3 bases are TGCAGCGTTGGCCTGCAGTGGGGAGGGTTAGATGACTATGGCTACACCTTC. Translation gives CSVGLQWGGLDDYGYTF.

This chain uses TRBV27 with TRBJ1-4; D is undetermined. The CDR3 spans 14 residues. Germline V CDR1 and CDR2: MNHEY, SMNVEV (reference sequence). Trimming took 5 bases from V and 5 from J, leaving 12 bases between them. The CDR3 DNA follows: TGTGCCAGCAGTGACTTGGGTTCCAATGAAAAACTGTTTTTT. Translating it yields CASSDLGSNEKLFF.

The chain links TRBV29-1 to TRBJ2-1; the match to TRBD2 covers 8 bases. V dropped 7 bases and J dropped 7; count of bases not matched to a gene: 12. The CDR3 contains 14 residues. Per germline, CDR1 SQVTM and CDR2 ANQGSEA. The DNA of the CDR3 is TGCAGCGCCCTATCTGGTCCGGGGGGGAATGAGCAGTTCTTC. Translated: CSALSGPGGNEQFF.

J is TRBJ2-3 and V is TRBV5-1; D gene ambiguous. CDR1 is SGHRS, CDR2 YFSETQ, per germline. This CDR3 comprises 11 residues. The V end was cut by 2 bases, the J end by 8 bases, with 6 bases between. CDR3 amino acids: CASSFQATQYF. In nucleotides, the CDR3 is TGCGCCAGCAGCTTTCAGGCTACGCAGTATTTT.

The chain links TRBV7-8 to TRBJ1-1; 10 nucleotides align to TRBD1. CDR3 length: 17 residues. Germline-derived CDR1 and CDR2 are SGHVS and FQNEAQ. The J segment lost 7 bases and the V segment lost 5 bases, leaving 16 bases of the junction unmatched. CDR3: CASSTPRDRGLVSEAFF. DNA for the CDR3: TGTGCCAGCAGCACCCCCCGGGACAGGGGCCTGGTGAGTGAAGCTTTCTTT.

This chain links TRBV10-3 with TRBJ2-3, with 14 nucleotides matching TRBD2. The J segment lost 2 bases and the V segment lost 7 bases, leaving 17 bases of the junction unmatched. The CDR3 is 20 amino acids. Germline V gives CDR1 ENHRY, CDR2 SYGVKD. The CDR3 here is CAITQWGTSGGPGDTDTQYF. The CDR3 nucleotides are TGTGCCATCACCCAGTGGGGGACTAGCGGGGGCCCGGGAGACACAGATACGCAGTATTTT.

This clone was observed once. The V call is TRBV19, the J call TRBJ2-3, with D perhaps matching TRBD2 (6 bases). V was clipped by 8 bases and J by 3 bases, with 18 bases between them. This CDR3 has 15 amino acids. Germline V gene lookup returns CDR1 LNHDA and CDR2 SQIVND (reference sequence). CDR3 nucleotides: TGTGCCAGTGGGATCCCAGGAGGGCCAACAGATACGCAGTATTTT. Amino acids: CASGIPGGPTDTQYF.

This clone was observed a handful of times. The J gene is TRBJ2-2, the V gene TRBV18; 14 nucleotides align to TRBD2. The germline V gene encodes CDR1 KGHSH and CDR2 LQKENI. V was clipped by 0 bases and J by 6 bases; unmatched bases: 0. This CDR3 region has 16 residues. DNA for the CDR3: TGTGCCAGCTCACCACCGGGACTAGCGGGAGCCGGGGAGCTGTTTTTT. Protein sequence: CASSPPGLAGAGELFF.

This chain joins TRBV19 and TRBJ1-1; 7 bases fit TRBD1. CDR1 and CDR2 from the germline V gene are LNHDA and SQIVND (reference sequence). V shed 7 bases and J 2 bases; nucleotides not matched to a gene: 4. This CDR3 spans 13 amino acids. This CDR3 reads CASMGDSNTEAFF. The CDR3 bases are TGTGCCAGTATGGGGGACAGTAACACTGAAGCTTTCTTT.

V is TRBV7-6 and J is TRBJ2-1; 10 nucleotides align to TRBD1. The germline CDR1 and CDR2 sequences are SGHVS and FNYEAQ. J gave up 7 bases and V 5 bases, and 11 bases lay outside the gene matches. This CDR3 region has 16 residues. DNA of the CDR3: TGTGCCAGCAGCGCTCATCCGGGACAGGGGATAAATGAGCAGTTCTTC. As protein: CASSAHPGQGINEQFF.

J is TRBJ2-7 and V is TRBV27; tentatively, D is TRBD1 (6 bases). The V end was cut by 1 base, the J end by 2 bases, with 9 bases between. This CDR3 comprises 14 residues. Germline CDR1 MNHEY, CDR2 SMNVEV (reference sequence). This chain's CDR3 is CASSLYRAAYEQYF. The CDR3, as DNA: TGTGCCAGCAGTTTATACAGGGCAGCCTACGAGCAGTACTTC.

This CDR3 reads CASSKAREDTEAFF. CDR3 in DNA: TGTGCCAGCAGCAAAGCGCGGGAGGACACTGAAGCTTTCTTT. The chain uses TRBV21-1 and TRBJ1-1. TRBV21-1 is flagged as a pseudogene. CDR3 length: 14 residues.

The chain employs TRBV6-1 and TRBJ2-2; 13 nucleotides line up with TRBD2. The CDR3 is 19 residues long. V lost 4 bases and J lost 3; bases outside the gene matches: 11. From germline, CDR1 is MNHNS and CDR2 SASEGT. CDR3 coding DNA: TGTGCCAGCAGTGGGGGTGGACTAGCGGGAGTTTTGTACACCGGGGAGCTGTTTTTT. Its protein product is CASSGGGLAGVLYTGELFF.

The V and J genes are TRBV5-1 and TRBJ2-5; D unresolved. TRBJ2-7 matches the DNA end more closely, so the J call is doubtful. The germline CDR1 and CDR2 sequences are SGHRS and YFSETQ. This CDR3 spans 13 amino acids. The chain's CDR3 is CASSFGSSYEQYF. Here the CDR3 DNA reads TGCGCCAGCAGCTTCGGGTCTTCCTACGAGCAGTACTTC.

The V call is TRBV25-1, the J call TRBJ1-4; D perhaps matches TRBD1 (6 bases). The CDR3 is 15 amino acids. Germline lookup yields CDR1 MGHDK and CDR2 SYGVNS. Trimming cost V 3 bases and J 4 bases, with 12 bases left between them. The CDR3 reads CASSDPRGHNEKLFF. CDR3 DNA sequence: TGTGCCAGCAGTGACCCCAGGGGACATAATGAAAAACTGTTTTTT.

The chain uses TRBV19 and TRBJ2-7; TRBD1 might be the D (5 bases). In germline, CDR1 is LNHDA, CDR2 SQIVND (reference sequence). V was cut by 11 bases and J by 2 bases, with 13 bases left in between. The CDR3 contains 12 residues. The CDR3 nucleotides are TGTGCCCGGGCAGGGTCAGCCTACGAGCAGTACTTC. It is translated as CARAGSAYEQYF.

CDR3 in DNA: TGTGCCAGCAGCCAACTAGCGGGAATAGGGACAGATACGCAGTATTTT. Translating gives CASSQLAGIGTDTQYF. V and J are TRBV4-2 and TRBJ2-3; 9 bases align to TRBD2. Germline assignment: CDR1 LGHNA and CDR2 YNFKEQ. CDR3 length: 16 amino acids. J gave up 3 bases and V 2 bases, and 6 bases lay outside the gene matches.

The J gene is TRBJ2-2, the V gene TRBV10-3; D perhaps matches TRBD1 (6 bases). CDR3 size: 14 residues. Germline CDR1 is ENHRY and CDR2 is SYGVKD. The V and J ends lost 9 bases and 1 base respectively, with 12 bases between them. The CDR3 DNA follows: TGTGCCATAGGGGGTCTGAGGAACACCGGGGAGCTGTTTTTT. Translation: CAIGGLRNTGELFF.

This chain uses TRBV2 with TRBJ1-1; D is ambiguous. V lost 4 bases, J lost 5 bases, and 11 bases lay in between. The CDR3 runs 13 residues. Germline-derived CDR1 and CDR2 are SNHLY and FYNNEI. For the CDR3, the DNA is TGTGCCAGCAGTGGGCAGCGGAAGACTGAAGCTTTCTTT. Protein sequence: CASSGQRKTEAFF.

The DNA for the CDR3 is TGTGCCAGCAGCGCTCGGACTGATAATGAGCAGTTCTTC. Protein product: CASSARTDNEQFF. V is TRBV9 and J is TRBJ2-1, with D possibly matching TRBD2 (5 bases). Germline CDR1 SGDLS, CDR2 YYNGEE. The CDR3 extends over 13 amino acids. Trimming removed 3 bases at V and 7 bases at J, with 11 bases between.

This clone turned up a few times. The genes are TRBV7-2 and TRBJ1-2, with D hard to call. Trimming shortened V by 1 base and J by 8 bases, and 8 bases separated the two germline ends. CDR1 is SGHTA, CDR2 FQGNSA, per germline. The CDR3 loop spans 12 amino acids. The CDR3 here is CASSLVLAGYTF. For the CDR3, the DNA is TGTGCCAGCAGCTTAGTACTTGCCGGCTACACCTTC. The variable domain in full, with the rest retrieved from reference TRBV7-2 and TRBJ1-2, is GAGVSQSPSNKVTEKGKDVELRCDPISGHTALYWYRQSLGQGLEFLIYFQGNSAPDKSGLPSDRFSAERTGGSVSTLTIQRTQQEDSAVYLCASSLVLAGYTFGSGTRLTVV.

This chain links TRBV19 with TRBJ2-1; perhaps TRBD1 as D (5 bases). The CDR3 totals 15 residues. Germline CDR1 LNHDA, CDR2 SQIVND (reference sequence). The germline V and J ends were trimmed by 6 bases and 4 bases, with 16 bases remaining between them. The CDR3: CASRSSRGIYNEQFF. CDR3 bases: TGTGCCAGTAGATCTAGTAGGGGTATTTACAATGAGCAGTTCTTC.